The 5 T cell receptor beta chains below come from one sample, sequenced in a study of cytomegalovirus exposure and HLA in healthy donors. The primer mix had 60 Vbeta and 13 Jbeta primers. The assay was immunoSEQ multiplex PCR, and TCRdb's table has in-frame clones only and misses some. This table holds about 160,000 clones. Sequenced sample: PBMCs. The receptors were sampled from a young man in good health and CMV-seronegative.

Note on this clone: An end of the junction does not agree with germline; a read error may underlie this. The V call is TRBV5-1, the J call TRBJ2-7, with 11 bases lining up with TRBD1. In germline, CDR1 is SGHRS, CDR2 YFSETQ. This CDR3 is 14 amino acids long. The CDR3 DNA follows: TGCGCCAGCAGATTGGGGACAGGGGGGTACGAGCAGTACTTC. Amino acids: CASRLGTGGYEQYF.

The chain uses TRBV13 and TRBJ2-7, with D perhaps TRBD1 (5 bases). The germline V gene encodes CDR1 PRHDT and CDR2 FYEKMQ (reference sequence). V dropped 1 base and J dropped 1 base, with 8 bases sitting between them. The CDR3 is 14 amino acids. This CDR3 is CASSLATASYEQYF. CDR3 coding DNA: TGTGCCAGCAGCTTAGCGACAGCGTCCTACGAGCAGTACTTC.

CDR3 residues: CASSSSGGSYEQYF. The CDR3 region has the DNA TGCGCCAGCAGCTCTAGCGGGGGCTCCTACGAGCAGTACTTC. The V gene is TRBV5-1, the J gene TRBJ2-7; 10 bases map to TRBD2. V lost 3 bases to trimming and J lost 0 bases; unmatched junction nucleotides: 0. CDR1 and CDR2 (germline): SGHRS, YFSETQ. The CDR3 contains 14 residues.

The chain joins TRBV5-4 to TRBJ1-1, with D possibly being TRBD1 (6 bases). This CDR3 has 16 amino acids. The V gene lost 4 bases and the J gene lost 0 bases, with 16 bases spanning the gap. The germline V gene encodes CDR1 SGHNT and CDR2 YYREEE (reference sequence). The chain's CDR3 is CASSPGGGKVNTEAFF. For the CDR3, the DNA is TGTGCCAGCAGCCCGGGAGGGGGAAAGGTGAACACTGAAGCTTTCTTT.

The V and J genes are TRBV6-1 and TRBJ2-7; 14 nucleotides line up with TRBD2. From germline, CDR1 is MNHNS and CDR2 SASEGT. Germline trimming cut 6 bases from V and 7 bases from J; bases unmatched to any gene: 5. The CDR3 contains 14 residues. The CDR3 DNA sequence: TGTGCCAGCAGCCGACTAGCGGGAGGGGGTGAGCAGTACTTC. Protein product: CASSRLAGGGEQYF.